This T cell receptor beta chain was sequenced during a study of cytomegalovirus exposure and HLA in healthy donors. The sample holds a few counts of this clone. The CDR3 spans 15 residues. V lost 10 bases, J lost 1 base, and 11 bases stayed unmatched. Germline V gene lookup returns CDR1 WSHSY and CDR2 SAAADI. PCR was performed using 60 Vbeta and 13 Jbeta primers. The protocol was immunoSEQ multiplex PCR, while the TCRdb copy is restricted to in-frame clones and leaves out a portion. The profile shows over 90,000 clones, 50% to 70% of them singletons. The V gene is TRBV10-2, the J gene TRBJ2-5; 8 nucleotides match TRBD2. The sequence derives from a human donor in good health. Sample: PBMCs. The CDR3 bases are TGCGCCATCTCCCTAGGGACTAGTTCCCAAGAGACCCAGTACTTC. Translated, it gives CAISLGTSSQETQYF.